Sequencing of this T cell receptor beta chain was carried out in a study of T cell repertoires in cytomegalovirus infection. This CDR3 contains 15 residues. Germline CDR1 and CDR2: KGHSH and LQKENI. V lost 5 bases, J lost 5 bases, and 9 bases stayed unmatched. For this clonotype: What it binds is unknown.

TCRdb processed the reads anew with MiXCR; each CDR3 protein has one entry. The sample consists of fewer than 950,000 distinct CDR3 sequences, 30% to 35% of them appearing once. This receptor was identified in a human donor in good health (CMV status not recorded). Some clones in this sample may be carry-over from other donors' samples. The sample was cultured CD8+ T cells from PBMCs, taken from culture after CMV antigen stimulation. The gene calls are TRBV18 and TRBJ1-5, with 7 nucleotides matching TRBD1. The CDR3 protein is CASSEIQGFDQPQHF. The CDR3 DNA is TGTGCCAGCTCAGAAATACAGGGGTTTGATCAGCCCCAGCATTTT.